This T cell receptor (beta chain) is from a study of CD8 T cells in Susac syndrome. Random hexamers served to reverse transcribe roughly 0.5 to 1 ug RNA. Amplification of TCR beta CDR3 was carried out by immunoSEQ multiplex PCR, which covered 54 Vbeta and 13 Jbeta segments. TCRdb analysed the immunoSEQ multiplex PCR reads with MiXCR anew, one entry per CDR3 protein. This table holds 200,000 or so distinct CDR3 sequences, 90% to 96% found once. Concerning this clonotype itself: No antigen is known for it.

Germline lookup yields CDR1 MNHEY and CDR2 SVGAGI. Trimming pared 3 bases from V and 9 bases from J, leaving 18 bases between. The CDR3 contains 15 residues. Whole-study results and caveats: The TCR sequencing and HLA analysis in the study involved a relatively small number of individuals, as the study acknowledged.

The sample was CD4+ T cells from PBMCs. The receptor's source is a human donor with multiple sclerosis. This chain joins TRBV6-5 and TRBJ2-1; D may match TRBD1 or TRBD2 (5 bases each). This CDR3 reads CASSYPGRREGEQFF. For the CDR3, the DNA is TGTGCCAGCAGTTATCCGGGACGACGAGAGGGTGAGCAGTTCTTC.